This T cell receptor (beta chain) was sequenced during a study of vaccination and CD4 T cells after COVID-19. Study-level information: Convalescent cases comprised under ten mild and one severe, all SARS-CoV-2 positive by nasal swab PCR. General study findings and limits: Median SARS-CoV-2-reactive clonotype numbers went up from around 20 to 38, but not significantly.

This CDR3 spans 15 amino acids. Trimming cost V 4 bases and J 5 bases, with 15 bases left between them. Germline V gene sequence: CDR1 LNHDA, CDR2 SQIVND (reference sequence). With respect to this clonotype: Its antigen is unidentified.

The Oncomine TCR Beta short-read assay sequenced DNA from cultured CD4+ T cells. From the PCR reads, TCRdb called clonotypes with MiXCR, one entry per CDR3 protein. The sample includes about 19,000 distinct CDR3 sequences, approximately 52% of them seen just once. Treatment of the sample: roughly ten-day PBMC culture with coronavirus spike peptide pools or control peptides (ViraFEST assay). The sequence was obtained from a human donor who had recovered from COVID-19. The chain has TRBV19 and TRBJ1-5, with D unclear. The source was CD4+ T cells from blood, cultured in vitro, collected after SARS-CoV-2 vaccination. The CDR3 sequence: CASSNRVNKYQPQHF. CDR3 sequence (DNA): TGTGCCAGTAGTAATCGTGTCAACAAATATCAGCCCCAGCATTTT. Full variable domain (missing parts from reference TRBV19 and TRBJ1-5): DGGITQSPKYLFRKEGQNVTLSCEQNLNHDAMYWYRQDPGQGLRLIYYSQIVNDFQKGDIAEGYSVSREKKESFPLTVTSAQKNPTAFYLCASSNRVNKYQPQHFGDGTRLSIL.